This TCR beta chain was captured by sequencing in a study of long-term antiretroviral therapy in people with HIV. Regarding the study as a whole: Against controls, HIV repertoires showed narrower ranges of CDR3 length. All blood samples came from the years 2004 to 2017, possibly under older ART regimens.

Trimming cost V 0 bases and J 7 bases, with 13 bases left between them. Germline V gene data show CDR1 as LNHNV and CDR2 as YYDKDF (reference sequence). This CDR3 region has 14 residues. The samples comprised roughly 1-11 million cryopreserved PBMC ahead of DNA extraction. The libraries were made with immunoSEQ v3.0 at survey level. In sequencing, about 35,000-50,000 T-cell genomes per sample were targeted. Method: immunoSEQ multiplex PCR; TCRdb's copy keeps in-frame clones and lacks some. The data hold 44,000 or so clones, with about 95% observed a single time. About this clone: Its antigen is still unknown.

The sequence derives from a woman in her forties or fifties with HIV. The source was unsorted PBMCs, collected 3.7 years after starting antiretroviral therapy. V is TRBV15 and J is TRBJ2-7; no clear D. DNA of the CDR3: TGTGCCACCAGCAGAGATGGTTCCCGGCGAGAGCAGTACTTC. Its protein product is CATSRDGSRREQYF.